This T cell receptor beta chain was captured by sequencing in a study of blood T cells in healthy people across ages. Study outcomes and limitations: The study could not conclusively compare naive and antigen-experienced cells, given its unsorted PBMCs. More naive CD4+ cells and higher diversity were found in long-lived than in aged donors.

With a J-beta primer mix and a sample-barcoded 5' primer, a second PCR ran about 7 to 12 cycles. Sequencing of every sample gave 3 million or more CDR3-containing paired-end reads. TCRdb called the 5' RACE reads again in MiXCR, with one record for every CDR3 protein. The sample contains 1.5 million to 2 million distinct CDR3 sequences, roughly 30% of which appear only once. As regards this clonotype: Its target is not known.

The germline gives CDR1 MGHRA, CDR2 YSYEKL. The V end was cut by 3 bases, the J end by 6 bases, with 9 bases between. The CDR3 runs to 13 residues. This sequence joins TRBV4-1 and TRBJ2-1, with a tentative D call TRBD2 (5 bases). Sequencing used blood. The TCR was taken from a woman in her 30s in good health. The CDR3 region has the DNA TGCGCCAGCAGCCAGCTAGCTCTCAATGAGCAGTTCTTC. Its translation: CASSQLALNEQFF.